The TCR beta chain under discussion was sequenced for a study of cytomegalovirus exposure and HLA in healthy donors. Looking at the study overall: An earlier analysis found some 100 million unique TCR beta sequences from around 180 million T cells. Roughly 80 million unique TCRs from HLA-typed donors were held in an early data release.

Study outcomes and limitations: In a later analysis, at a false discovery rate of 0.05, 15,000 to 20,000 TCR beta sequences matched HLA alleles.

Measured by frequency, this clone is medium-sized (0.01 to 0.1%). Its antigen is still unknown. V lost 3 bases, J lost 5 bases, and 11 bases lay in between. The CDR3 has 14 residues. The V gene's germline CDR1 is LNHDA and CDR2 SQIVND (reference sequence). 13 Jbeta primers and 60 Vbeta primers were used for the PCR. Here immunoSEQ multiplex PCR was the method, and the copy in TCRdb shows in-frame clones only, minus some. The table for this sample gives some 89,000 clones. Sequencing was done on a sample of PBMCs. The gene calls are TRBV19 and TRBJ1-5, with unresolved D. The TCR comes from a woman aged 25 to 45 in good health and CMV-seronegative. The CDR3 region is CASSIQVHHQPQHF. The CDR3 DNA sequence: TGTGCCAGTAGTATTCAGGTCCACCATCAGCCCCAGCATTTT.